This T cell receptor beta chain stems from a study of blood T cell repertoires in COVID-19. Looking at the study overall: In each case, the material was cDNA or gDNA derived from T cells, B-cell-depleted T cells, or PBMCs.

Deletions cut 7 bases from V and 8 bases from J, with 13 bases between. The CDR3 is made up of 12 amino acids. Germline values: CDR1 SGDLS, CDR2 YYNGEE. Assay used: immunoSEQ multiplex PCR; TCRdb lists only in-frame clones, some missing. Among hundreds of thousands of clones, approximately 84% were seen once, and the ten largest hold more than 1.5%. Among Cohort 3 donors, those recovered had two negative PCRs, clearance, or symptom resolution. Sequenced: PBMCs or T cells enriched from blood (not recorded which). The clonotype was recovered from a middle-aged man who had recovered from COVID-19. The chain carries TRBV9 and TRBJ2-1, with D possibly TRBD2 on 6 matching bases. CDR3 sequence: CASGTGGYEQFF. The CDR3 DNA reads as TGTGCCAGCGGAACCGGAGGGTATGAGCAGTTCTTC.